The 19 T cell receptor beta chains presented below share a single source sample, sequenced in a study of cytomegalovirus exposure and HLA in healthy donors. 13 Jbeta primers and 60 Vbeta primers were used for the PCR. Method: immunoSEQ multiplex PCR; TCRdb's copy keeps in-frame clones and lacks some. Of approximately 190,000 clones detected, approximately 78% appear once; the ten largest clones hold roughly 13%. The sample taken for sequencing was PBMCs. The source is a young woman in good health and CMV-seropositive.

The J gene is TRBJ2-5, the V gene TRBV5-4; perhaps TRBD1 as D (5 bases). The J call may not be correct, given that the DNA end is closer to TRBJ2-7. The CDR3 loop spans 15 amino acids. Germline V gives CDR1 SGHNT, CDR2 YYREEE (reference sequence). The CDR3 DNA reads TGTGCCAGCGAGAATCAGGGTAATTTAGGCTACGAGCAGTACTTC. Translated: CASENQGNLGYEQYF.

The chain carries TRBV19 and TRBJ2-2; the match to TRBD1 covers 10 bases. This CDR3 has 15 residues. V dropped 6 bases and J dropped 4; count of bases not matched to a gene: 5. Germline V gene lookup returns CDR1 LNHDA and CDR2 SQIVND (reference sequence). The DNA for the CDR3 is TGTGCCAGTAGGATTGGGACAGGGGCCACCGGGGAGCTGTTTTTT. This encodes CASRIGTGATGELFF.

The chain recombines TRBV5-1 with TRBJ2-7, with D possibly matching TRBD1 (5 bases). CDR1 SGHRS and CDR2 YFSETQ come from the germline V gene. This CDR3 is built from 15 residues. V lost 4 bases, J lost 0 bases, and 14 bases lay in between. The CDR3 sequence is CASSPQGLGSYEQYF. CDR3 in DNA: TGCGCCAGCAGCCCTCAGGGCTTGGGCTCCTACGAGCAGTACTTC.

This chain links TRBV11-2 with TRBJ2-3; 7 bases agree with TRBD2. The germline V gene encodes CDR1 SGHAT and CDR2 FQNNGV. Trimming removed 4 bases from V and 2 bases from J; junction bases left unmatched: 6. This CDR3 contains 15 residues. The CDR3 is CASSSRGTSTDTQYF. CDR3 bases: TGTGCCAGCAGCTCGCGGGGGACGTCCACAGATACGCAGTATTTT.

The V and J genes are TRBV21-1 and TRBJ2-7; the table's D call of TRBD1 was not tested on the DNA. TRBV21-1 constitutes a pseudogene. CDR3 length: 15 residues. The CDR3 is CASSPSRQGKYEQYF. The DNA of the CDR3 is TGTGCCAGCAGCCCCTCGAGGCAGGGGAAATACGAGCAGTACTTC.

The chain couples TRBV4-1 to TRBJ2-3, with 7 nucleotides matching TRBD2. This CDR3 spans 16 amino acids. Trimming took 1 base from V and 3 from J; bases not matched to a gene: 7. The germline CDR1 and CDR2 sequences are MGHRA and YSYEKL. The CDR3 loop reads CASSQVRWGGTDTQYF. The CDR3 region has the DNA TGCGCCAGCAGCCAAGTGAGATGGGGGGGGACAGATACGCAGTATTTT.

The chain carries TRBV9 and TRBJ2-5, with D possibly TRBD1 on 6 matching bases. Trimming took 2 bases from V and 5 from J, leaving 16 bases between them. This CDR3 contains 15 residues. CDR1 and CDR2 (germline): SGDLS, YYNGEE. CDR3 sequence reads: CASSVATGIPETQYF. The CDR3, as DNA: TGTGCCAGCAGCGTCGCGACAGGAATTCCGGAGACCCAGTACTTC. Full variable domain (remainder filled in from reference TRBV9 and TRBJ2-5): DSGVTQTPKHLITATGQRVTLRCSPRSGDLSVYWYQQSLDQGLQFLIQYYNGEERAKGNILERFSAQQFPDLHSELNLSSLELGDSALYFCASSVATGIPETQYFGPGTRLLVL.

V usage is TRBV11-2 and J usage is TRBJ2-1, with TRBD2 as a possible D gene (6 bases). The CDR3 covers 15 residues. V lost 5 bases to trimming and J lost 4 bases, with 15 bases between them. CDR1 is SGHAT, CDR2 FQNNGV, per germline. The CDR3 DNA reads as TGTGCCAGCAGCCTAGTAACGGGAGCTTACAATGAGCAGTTCTTC. It specifies CASSLVTGAYNEQFF.

The gene calls are TRBV12-5 and TRBJ1-2; 9 positions agree with TRBD1. CDR3 length equals 14 residues. Germline values: CDR1 LGHNT, CDR2 FRNRAP. V lost 7 bases to trimming and J lost 8 bases; unmatched junction nucleotides: 11. The CDR3, as DNA: TGTGCTAGTGTTATAAACAGGGGGCCGAGAGGCTACACCTTC. Protein: CASVINRGPRGYTF.

The V and J genes are TRBV7-2 and TRBJ2-7; D might be TRBD2 (7 bases). Germline lookup yields CDR1 SGHTA and CDR2 FQGNSA. Trimming stripped 5 bases from V and 2 bases from J, with 16 bases between. The CDR3 totals 15 residues. The CDR3 nucleotides read TGTGCCAGCAGCCCCGCGGGGAGGGGGACCTACGAGCAGTACTTC. Its translation is CASSPAGRGTYEQYF.

The chain recombines TRBV2 with TRBJ2-7; possible D gene TRBD2, 5 bases. V lost 6 bases, J lost 0 bases, and 12 bases lay in between. The CDR3 has 14 residues. CDR1 and CDR2 (germline): SNHLY, FYNNEI. The CDR3 sequence is CASRIDTSSYEQYF. In DNA, the CDR3 is TGTGCCAGCAGGATCGACACTAGCTCCTACGAGCAGTACTTC.

This rearrangement joins TRBV7-9 to TRBJ1-6; 7 positions match TRBD1. Unmatched junction bases numbered 8, after V lost 5 bases and J lost 7 bases. This CDR3 contains 15 residues. The V gene's germline CDR1 is SEHNR and CDR2 FQNEAQ (reference sequence). CDR3 DNA sequence: TGTGCCAGCAGCCCCAGGGGGGCAGAAAATTCACCCCTCCACTTT. Its protein product is CASSPRGAENSPLHF.

The chain employs TRBV30 and TRBJ1-2; D is possibly TRBD1 (5 bases). With 0 bases removed from V and 8 bases from J, the gap between germline ends came to 13 bases. Germline loops: CDR1 GTSNPN, CDR2 SVGIG (reference sequence). This CDR3 is 13 amino acids long. This CDR3 reads CAWSVLAGSGYTF. As DNA, the CDR3 is TGTGCCTGGAGTGTACTGGCAGGGTCAGGCTACACCTTC. Looking up the rest from reference TRBV30 and TRBJ1-2 gives the full variable domain: SQTIHQWPATLVQPVGSPLSLECTVEGTSNPNLYWYRQAAGRGLQLLFYSVGIGQISSEVPQNLSASRPQDRQFILSSKKLLLSDSGFYLCAWSVLAGSGYTFGSGTRLTVV.

To note about this clone: The germline gene is not matched at one end of the junction; a read error may be the cause. This chain links TRBV7-7 with TRBJ1-4; D is possibly TRBD1 (6 bases). CDR1 SSHAT and CDR2 FNYEAQ come from the germline V gene (reference sequence). CDR3 length: 15 amino acids. The DNA of the CDR3 is TGTGCTAGCAGCTTACTTCCAGGGGAAGGGGAAAAACTGTTTTTT. As protein: CASSLLPGEGEKLFF.

This chain uses TRBV6-5 with TRBJ1-2; tentatively, D is TRBD1 (5 bases). The CDR3 covers 16 residues. V was cut by 0 bases and J by 4 bases, with 15 bases left in between. Germline loops: CDR1 MNHEY, CDR2 SVGAGI. CDR3 amino acids: CASSYSIQGLAYGYTF. The CDR3 region has the DNA TGTGCCAGCAGTTACTCGATCCAGGGCTTGGCCTATGGCTACACCTTC.

This chain connects TRBV11-2 to TRBJ2-1, with a weak D call TRBD1 (5 bases). Germline loops: CDR1 SGHAT, CDR2 FQNNGV. The CDR3 runs to 15 residues. V was clipped by 0 bases and J by 9 bases, with 15 bases between them. The CDR3 sequence is CASSLEAQVFGEQFF. The CDR3 region has the DNA TGTGCCAGCAGCTTAGAGGCACAGGTTTTTGGTGAGCAGTTCTTC.

V usage is TRBV9 and J usage is TRBJ1-4, with a tentative D call TRBD1 (6 bases). Germline V lookup: CDR1 SGDLS, CDR2 YYNGEE. Trimming removed 7 bases from V and 8 bases from J, with 18 bases in between. The CDR3 consists of 14 residues. CDR3 coding DNA: TGTGCCAGCGAAGAGCCCAAGGACAGCGAAAAACTGTTTTTT. Amino acids: CASEEPKDSEKLFF. Full variable domain (outside the CDR3, taken from reference TRBV9 and TRBJ1-4): DSGVTQTPKHLITATGQRVTLRCSPRSGDLSVYWYQQSLDQGLQFLIQYYNGEERAKGNILERFSAQQFPDLHSELNLSSLELGDSALYFCASEEPKDSEKLFFGSGTQLSVL.

The chain combines TRBV6-4 with TRBJ2-7; no definite D call. V was trimmed by 7 bases and J by 4 bases, leaving 8 bases between them. The CDR3 consists of 11 residues. Germline CDR1 reads MRHNA; CDR2 reads SNTAGT. DNA of the CDR3: TGTGCCAGCAATCAGAAATACGAGCAGTACTTC. It is translated as CASNQKYEQYF.

This chain joins TRBV28 and TRBJ1-2; perhaps TRBD1 as D (5 bases). There are 14 residues in the CDR3. V lost 2 bases and J lost 4, with 11 bases in between. CDR1 is MDHEN, CDR2 SYDVKM, per germline. The CDR3 DNA follows: TGTGCCAGCAGTTTAAGACGACAGTTCTATGGCTACACCTTC. Residues: CASSLRRQFYGYTF.